Reported below is one T cell receptor (beta chain). Time point: newly diagnosed GD, antithyroid drugs for less than 3 months. The TCR library was prepared using RNA isolated from PBMCs. The data were obtained in a study of regulatory T cells in long-lasting Graves disease. Arm-PCR with iRepertoire HTBI primers amplified the CDR3 regions for these TCR beta libraries. TCRdb independently ran MiXCR on the multiplex PCR reads; one entry per CDR3 protein. There are about 430,000 distinct CDR3 sequences in the sample; approximately 16% occur only once, and 7.8% lies in the top ten. This same sample was also part of a study on T cells in Graves' hyperthyroidism and ophthalmopathy. As reported in that work: Most expanded thyroid clonotypes above 0.001 also appeared in blood.

The sample in question was peripheral blood mononuclear cells (PBMCs), obtained at new diagnosis, from a patient treated with antithyroid drugs. This clonotype originated in a woman aged 35 to 49 with Graves disease.

The CDR3 DNA follows: TGTGCCAGCAGCTTATTCGGGGGGACGGGGTATGAGCAGTTCTTC. Residues: CASSLFGGTGYEQFF. This chain connects TRBV7-6 to TRBJ2-1; 7 bases are shared with TRBD2. This CDR3 comprises 15 residues. Germline values: CDR1 SGHVS, CDR2 FNYEAQ. V gave up 2 bases and J gave up 8 bases; unmatched junction bases: 9. The full variable domain, its missing parts supplied by reference TRBV7-6 and TRBJ2-1, is GAGVSQSPRYKVTKRGQDVALRCDPISGHVSLYWYRQALGQGPEFLTYFNYEAQQDKSGLPNDRFSAERPEGSISTLTIQRTEQRDSAMYRCASSLFGGTGYEQFFGPGTRLTVL.